This is a list of T cell receptor beta chains from one sample in a study of CD4 and CD8 cells across lung adenocarcinoma regions. TCRdb fed the PCR reads into MiXCR, producing one record per CDR3 protein. This table holds 5,000 to 8,000 distinct CDR3 sequences, around half found once. The sequenced material came from CD8+ T cells from the center of a lung tumor. The receptors were sampled from a female donor with lung adenocarcinoma. The CD4 and CD8 labels of this study may be unreliable. Both conserved end residues are part of each CDR3. Fields, in order: J gene, V gene, D gene, clone size, CDR3 DNA, CDR3 protein. A D gene is named only where the DNA matches it firmly. Part of the rows lack a size; the others show once, few, many or a class for expanded clones.

>TRBJ2-7|TRBV7-2|TRBD2|.
TGTGCCAGCAGCCAAGGAGGCGGGCGGGGGGCCCCCGAGGTGCAGCAGTACTTC
CASSQGGGRGAPEVQQYF
>TRBJ2-3|TRBV24-1|.|.
TGTGCCACCAGTGATTCAATCATGGGTGGCACAGATACGCAGTATTTT
CATSDSIMGGTDTQYF
>TRBJ2-6|TRBV6-1|TRBD2|medium-sized
TGTGCCAGCAGTGAAGAGGGAGGGTCTGGGGCCAACGTCCTGACTTTC
CASSEEGGSGANVLTF
>TRBJ2-1|TRBV5-6|TRBD2|many
TGTGCCAGCAGCCTAGCGGGGAACAATGAGCAGTTCTTC
CASSLAGNNEQFF
>TRBJ2-7|TRBV6-5|.|medium-sized
TGTGCCAGCATTAACAGTCCTTTCTACGAGCAGTACTTC
CASINSPFYEQYF
>TRBJ2-4|TRBV7-2|.|.
TGTGCCAGCACCGGCGGAGGTAGCCCAGAGACCCAGTATTTC
CASTGGGSPETQYF
>TRBJ2-3|TRBV4-1|.|few
TGCGCCAGCAGCCAAGATCTCAGCGGGACGCAGTATTTT
CASSQDLSGTQYF
>TRBJ2-4|TRBV6-5|.|.
TGTGCCAGCCGTTACTCTGCCGTGTGTAGCACAAATACGCAGTATTTC
CASRYSAVCSTNTQYF
>TRBJ2-3|TRBV6-5|.|.
TGTCCCAGCAGCTACTCGGGGCTGCGAGCCACAGACACGCAGTATTTC
CPSSYSGLRATDTQYF
>TRBJ1-2|TRBV7-8|.|few
TGTGCCAGCAGCTTAGCGGGGGGGAGAAGCTATGGCTACACCTTC
CASSLAGGRSYGYTF
>TRBJ2-4|TRBV6-1|.|.
TGTGCCAGCAGCGCCCTCGGAATAGGCAAAGAGATCCAGTACTTC
CASSALGIGKEIQYF
>TRBJ2-2|TRBV6-4|TRBD1|medium-sized
TGTGCCAGCAGTCCCGGGACAGGGGGCGACACCGGGGAGCTGTTTTTT
CASSPGTGGDTGELFF
>TRBJ2-7|TRBV7-2|.|.
TGTGCCAGCACCTTCGTAGGTACCAAAGATACGCAGTACTTC
CASTFVGTKDTQYF
>TRBJ2-5|TRBV6-1|.|.
TGTGCCAGCAGCCGGGGCCCTCCTGGAGAGACCCAGTACTTC
CASSRGPPGETQYF
>TRBJ1-1|TRBV4-1|.|few
TGCGCCAGCAGCCAATCGGAAAACACTGAAGCTTTCTTT
CASSQSENTEAFF
>TRBJ2-2|TRBV7-2|.|.
.
CASSLVGWGATGELFF
>TRBJ2-5|TRBV6-1|.|.
TGTGCCAGCAGTGGAGTGGGGGGCGGGGGCCGGAACCAAGATACCCAGTACTTC
CASSGVGGGGRNQDTQYF
>TRBJ2-2|TRBV6-4|TRBD1|medium-sized
TGTGCCAGCAGTGACAAAGGGACAGATTCGACCGGGGAGCTGTTTTTT
CASSDKGTDSTGELFF
>TRBJ2-7|TRBV6-1|.|once
TGTGCCAGCCGAGGGGAGAATGGGGACTACGAGCAGTACTTC
CASRGENGDYEQYF
>TRBJ1-3|TRBV6-1|.|many
TGTGCCAGCAGTGGGACTTCCTCTGGAAACACCATATATTTT
CASSGTSSGNTIYF
>TRBJ2-7|TRBV7-2|.|medium-sized
TGTGCCACCGCAGTGGACATCTCCTACGAGCAGTACTTC
CATAVDISYEQYF
>TRBJ2-5|TRBV6-1|TRBD2|.
TGTGCCAGCCCTCGGCGGGCGGGGGGGTTGGAGACCCAGTACTTC
CASPRRAGGLETQYF
>TRBJ2-3|TRBV6-1|TRBD2|large
TGTGCCAGCAGTGAAGTAGGGGGCGGGGGGGGGAACACAGATACGCAGTATTTT
CASSEVGGGGGNTDTQYF
>TRBJ2-7|TRBV6-8|.|many
TGTGCCAGCAGTTCGGTCCTAAGCTCCTACGAGCAGTACTTC
CASSSVLSSYEQYF
>TRBJ2-5|TRBV6-2/TRBV6-3|.|few
TGTGCCAGCAGTTACCCCGCTGGGGGGCGAGGGGAGACCCAGTACTTC
CASSYPAGGRGETQYF
>TRBJ2-5|TRBV27|.|medium-sized
TGTGCCAGCAGCCCCACATGGGGACGACAAGAGACCCAGTACTTC
CASSPTWGRQETQYF
>TRBJ1-5|TRBV12-3/TRBV12-4|TRBD1|.
TGTGCCAGCAGTTCATTCAGGGGGAATAGCAATCAGCCCCAGCATTTT
CASSSFRGNSNQPQHF
>TRBJ1-6|TRBV6-1|.|medium-sized
TGTGCCAGCAGTGAAGATCGTCCCAGCTCCTATAATTCACCCCTCCACTTT
CASSEDRPSSYNSPLHF
>TRBJ1-5|TRBV4-3|.|.
TGCGCCAGCAGCCAAGATCCGAGTCAGCCCCAGCATTTT
CASSQDPSQPQHF
>TRBJ2-1|TRBV27|TRBD1|.
TGTGCCAGCGGGACAGGGTTTTACAATGAGCAGTTCTTC
CASGTGFYNEQFF
>TRBJ2-5|TRBV27|.|.
TGTGCCAGCAGCCAACGGTGGGAGTACCAAGAGACCCAGTACTTC
CASSQRWEYQETQYF
>TRBJ2-4|TRBV6-4|.|.
TGTGCCAGCAGCGACTCGGGCCTGTCTACCAAAAATATTCAGTATTTC
CASSDSGLSTKNIQYF
>TRBJ2-5|TRBV27|.|.
TGTGCCAGCAGTGTTTCGGACAGCAGGAGGGCCCAGTACTTC
CASSVSDSRRAQYF
>TRBJ2-1|TRBV12-5|.|.
TGTGCGGGCCTCCAGGCGGGGAGCACAAGTGCGCAGTTCTTC
CAGLQAGSTSAQFF
>TRBJ2-7|TRBV5-1|.|few
TGCGCCAGCAGCTTGACACAGCCAACCTACGAGCAGTACTTC
CASSLTQPTYEQYF
>TRBJ2-1|TRBV27|TRBD2|many
TGTGCCAGCAGCTCGGGACTAGCGGGAGGGTTCGACAATGAGCAGTTCTTC
CASSSGLAGGFDNEQFF
>TRBJ2-1|TRBV6-4|TRBD2|.
TGTGCCAGCAGTCGCGAGAGCGGGAAGGGCAATGAGCAGTTCTTC
CASSRESGKGNEQFF
>TRBJ2-1|TRBV24-1|TRBD2|.
TGTGCCACCAGTTTTTCGGGAGGGAACCACAATGAGCAGTTCTTC
CATSFSGGNHNEQFF
>TRBJ2-1|TRBV6-5|.|medium-sized
TGTGCCAGCAGTTCGGGAAAAATTGCTGAGCAGTTCTTC
CASSSGKIAEQFF
>TRBJ2-2|TRBV6-2/TRBV6-3|TRBD1|few
TGTGCCAGCAGTATCGGGACAGACGTCACCGGGGAGCTGTTTTTT
CASSIGTDVTGELFF
>TRBJ2-3|TRBV6-1|.|few
TGTGCCAGCAAGGCGGGAGAGGGGGAAGATACGCAGTATTTC
CASKAGEGEDTQYF
>TRBJ1-2|TRBV5-4|.|.
TGTGCCAGCAGCACAAAGACGGGATCAACAAGCTATGGCTACACCTTC
CASSTKTGSTSYGYTF
>TRBJ2-5|TRBV19|TRBD2|.
TGTGCCAGTAGTATGTGGGGGGGGGGTGGGGAGACCCAGTACTTC
CASSMWGGGGETQYF
>TRBJ2-7|TRBV7-2|.|.
TGTGCCAGCAGCTTAGGGAAACCGGGACAAACCTCCTACGAGCAGTACTTC
CASSLGKPGQTSYEQYF
>TRBJ2-7|TRBV6-1|.|.
TGTGCCGGCTGGGGGCGGGATGCCAAAGATACGCAGTACTTC
CAGWGRDAKDTQYF
>TRBJ1-6|TRBV5-5|TRBD1|.
TGTGCCAGCAGCTTACAGGGGCATAATTCACCCCTCCACTTT
CASSLQGHNSPLHF
>TRBJ1-4|TRBV4-1|TRBD1|.
TGCGCCAGCAGCCAAGAGAACAGGGGGCATGAAAAACTGTTTTTT
CASSQENRGHEKLFF
>TRBJ2-3|TRBV11-2|TRBD2|.
TGTGGCGGGGGCTTCGGGGGGGGGCCTGTAGAGACCCAGTATTTT
CGGGFGGGPVETQYF